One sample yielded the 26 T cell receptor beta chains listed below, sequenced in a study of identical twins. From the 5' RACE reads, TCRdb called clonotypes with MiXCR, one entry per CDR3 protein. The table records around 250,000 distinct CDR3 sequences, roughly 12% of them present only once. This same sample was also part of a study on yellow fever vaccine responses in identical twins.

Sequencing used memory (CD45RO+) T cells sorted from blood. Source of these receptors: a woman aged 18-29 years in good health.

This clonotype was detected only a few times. The CDR3 DNA sequence: TGTGCCAGCAGCCCGTGGGGGGCAGATACCTACGAGCAGTACTTC. Its translation: CASSPWGADTYEQYF. This sequence joins TRBV3-1 and TRBJ2-7; D tentatively reads TRBD1 or TRBD2 (6 bases each). Germline V gives CDR1 LGHDT, CDR2 YNNKEL (reference sequence). The CDR3 extends over 15 amino acids. V was shortened by 4 bases and J by 2 bases, with 15 bases between the two germline ends.

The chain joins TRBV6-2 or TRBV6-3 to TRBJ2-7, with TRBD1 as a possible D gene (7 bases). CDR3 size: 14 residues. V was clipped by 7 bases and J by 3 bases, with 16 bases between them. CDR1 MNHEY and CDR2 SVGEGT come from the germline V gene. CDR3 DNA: TGTGCCAGCAAACAGGGGACTTACAACTACGAGCAGTACTTC. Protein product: CASKQGTYNYEQYF.

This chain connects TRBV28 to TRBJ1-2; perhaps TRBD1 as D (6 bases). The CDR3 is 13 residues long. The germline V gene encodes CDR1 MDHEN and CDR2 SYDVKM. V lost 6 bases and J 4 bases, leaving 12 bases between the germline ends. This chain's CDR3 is CASRVTGIYGYTF. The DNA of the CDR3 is TGTGCCAGCAGGGTTACAGGGATCTATGGCTACACCTTC.

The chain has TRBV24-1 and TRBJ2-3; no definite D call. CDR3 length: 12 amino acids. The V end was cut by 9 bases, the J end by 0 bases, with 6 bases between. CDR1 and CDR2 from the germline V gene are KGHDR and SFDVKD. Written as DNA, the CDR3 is TGTGCCACCGGTCCTAGCACAGATACGCAGTATTTT. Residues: CATGPSTDTQYF.

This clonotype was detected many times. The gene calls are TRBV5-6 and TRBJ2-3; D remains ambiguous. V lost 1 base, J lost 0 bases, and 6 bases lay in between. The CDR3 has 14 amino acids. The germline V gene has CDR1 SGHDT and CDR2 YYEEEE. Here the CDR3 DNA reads TGTGCCAGCAGCTTGACGAGTAGCACAGATACGCAGTATTTT. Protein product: CASSLTSSTDTQYF.

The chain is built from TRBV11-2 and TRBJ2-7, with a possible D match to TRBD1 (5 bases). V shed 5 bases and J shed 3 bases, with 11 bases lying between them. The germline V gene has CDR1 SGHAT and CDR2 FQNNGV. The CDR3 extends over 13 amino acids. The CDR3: CASSRDSLYEQYF. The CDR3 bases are TGTGCCAGCAGCCGCGACAGTCTCTACGAGCAGTACTTC.

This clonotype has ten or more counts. The DNA for the CDR3 is TGCGCCAGCAGCTTGGAGGGTTTGGGGACTCAGCCCCAGCATTTT. Translation gives CASSLEGLGTQPQHF. This chain joins TRBV5-1 and TRBJ1-5; D may be TRBD1 (5 bases). The CDR3 is 15 residues long. Per germline, CDR1 SGHRS and CDR2 YFSETQ. Between the trimmed V and J ends, which lost 0 bases and 6 bases, there was a span of 13 bases.

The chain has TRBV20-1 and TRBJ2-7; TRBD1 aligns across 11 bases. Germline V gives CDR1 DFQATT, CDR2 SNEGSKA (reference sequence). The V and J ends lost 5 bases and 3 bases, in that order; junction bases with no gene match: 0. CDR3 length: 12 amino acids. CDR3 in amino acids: CSAGTGGYEQYF. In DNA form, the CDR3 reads TGCAGTGCTGGGACAGGGGGCTACGAGCAGTACTTC.

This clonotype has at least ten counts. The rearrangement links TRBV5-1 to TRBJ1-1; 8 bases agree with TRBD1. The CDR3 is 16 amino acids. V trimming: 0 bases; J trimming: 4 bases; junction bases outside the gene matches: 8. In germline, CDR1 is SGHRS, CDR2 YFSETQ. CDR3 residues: CASSLGIKQGGTEAFF. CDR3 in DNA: TGCGCCAGCAGCTTGGGAATCAAACAGGGGGGCACTGAAGCTTTCTTT.

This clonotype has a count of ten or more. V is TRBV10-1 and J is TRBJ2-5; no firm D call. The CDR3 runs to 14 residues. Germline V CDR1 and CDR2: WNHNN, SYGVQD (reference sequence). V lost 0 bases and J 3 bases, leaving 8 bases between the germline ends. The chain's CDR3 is CASSESIWEETQYF. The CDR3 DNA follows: TGCGCCAGCAGTGAGTCTATATGGGAAGAGACCCAGTACTTC.

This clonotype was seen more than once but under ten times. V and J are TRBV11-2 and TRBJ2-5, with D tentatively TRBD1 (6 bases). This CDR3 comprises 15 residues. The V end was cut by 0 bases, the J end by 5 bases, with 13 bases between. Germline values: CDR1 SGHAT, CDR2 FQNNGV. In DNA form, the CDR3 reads TGTGCCAGCAGCTTAGACGGCGGCAGGGGCGAGACCCAGTACTTC. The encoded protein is CASSLDGGRGETQYF. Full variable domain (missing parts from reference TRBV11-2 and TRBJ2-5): EAGVAQSPRYKIIEKRQSVAFWCNPISGHATLYWYQQILGQGPKLLIQFQNNGVVDDSQLPKDRFSAERLKGVDSTLKIQPAKLEDSAVYLCASSLDGGRGETQYFGPGTRLLVL.

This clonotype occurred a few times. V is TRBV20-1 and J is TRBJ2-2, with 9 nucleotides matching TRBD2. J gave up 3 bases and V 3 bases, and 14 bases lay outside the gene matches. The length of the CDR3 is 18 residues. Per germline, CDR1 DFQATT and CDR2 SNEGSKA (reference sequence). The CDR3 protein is CSARPPLGRGGDTGELFF. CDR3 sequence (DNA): TGCAGTGCTAGGCCTCCCCTCGGGCGGGGGGGCGACACCGGGGAGCTGTTTTTT.

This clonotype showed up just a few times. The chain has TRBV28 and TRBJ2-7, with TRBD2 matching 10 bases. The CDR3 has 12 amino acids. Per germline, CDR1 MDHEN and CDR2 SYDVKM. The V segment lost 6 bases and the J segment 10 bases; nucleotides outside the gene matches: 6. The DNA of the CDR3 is TGTGCCAGCAGGGGTAGCGGGGGGCTACAGTACTTC. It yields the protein CASRGSGGLQYF.

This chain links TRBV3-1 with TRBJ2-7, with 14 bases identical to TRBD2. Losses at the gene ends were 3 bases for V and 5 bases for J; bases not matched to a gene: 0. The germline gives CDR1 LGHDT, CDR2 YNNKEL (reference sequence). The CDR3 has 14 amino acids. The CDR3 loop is CASSQTSGRDEQYF. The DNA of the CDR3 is TGTGCCAGCAGCCAGACTAGCGGGAGGGACGAGCAGTACTTC.

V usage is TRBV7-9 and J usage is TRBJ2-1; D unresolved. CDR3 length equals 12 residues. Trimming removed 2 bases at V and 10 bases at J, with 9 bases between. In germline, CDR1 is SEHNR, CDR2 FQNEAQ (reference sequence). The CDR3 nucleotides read TGTGCCAGCAGCTTAAGGTTCTGGGAGCAGTTCTTC. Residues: CASSLRFWEQFF.

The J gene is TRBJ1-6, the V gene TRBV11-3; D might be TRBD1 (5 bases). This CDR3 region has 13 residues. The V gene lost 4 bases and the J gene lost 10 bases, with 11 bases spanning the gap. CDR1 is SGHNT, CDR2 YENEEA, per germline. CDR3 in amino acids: CASSSDSSSPLHF. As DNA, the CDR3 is TGTGCCAGCAGCTCCGACAGTAGCTCACCCCTCCACTTT. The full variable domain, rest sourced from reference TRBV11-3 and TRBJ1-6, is EAGVVQSPRYKIIEKKQPVAFWCNPISGHNTLYWYLQNLGQGPELLIRYENEEAVDDSQLPKDRFSAERLKGVDSTLKIQPAELGDSAVYLCASSSDSSSPLHFGNGTRLTVT.

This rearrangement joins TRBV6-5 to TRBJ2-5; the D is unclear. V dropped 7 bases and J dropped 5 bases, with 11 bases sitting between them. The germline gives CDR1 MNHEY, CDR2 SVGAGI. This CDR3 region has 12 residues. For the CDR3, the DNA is TGTGCCAGCAACGATCAATCGGAGACCCAGTACTTC. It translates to CASNDQSETQYF.

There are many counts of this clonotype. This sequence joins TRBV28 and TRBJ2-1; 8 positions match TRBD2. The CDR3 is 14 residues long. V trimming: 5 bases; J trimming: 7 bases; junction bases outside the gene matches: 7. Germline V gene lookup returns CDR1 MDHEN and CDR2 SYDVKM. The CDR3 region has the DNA TGTGCCAGCAGTGGGACTAGAGGGCCAAATGAGCAGTTCTTC. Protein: CASSGTRGPNEQFF.

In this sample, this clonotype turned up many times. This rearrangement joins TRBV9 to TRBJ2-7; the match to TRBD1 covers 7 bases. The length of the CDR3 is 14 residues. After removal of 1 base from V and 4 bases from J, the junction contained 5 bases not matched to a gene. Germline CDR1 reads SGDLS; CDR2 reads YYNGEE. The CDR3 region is CASSVSTGLYEQYF. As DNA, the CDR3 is TGTGCCAGCAGCGTATCGACAGGGTTGTACGAGCAGTACTTC.

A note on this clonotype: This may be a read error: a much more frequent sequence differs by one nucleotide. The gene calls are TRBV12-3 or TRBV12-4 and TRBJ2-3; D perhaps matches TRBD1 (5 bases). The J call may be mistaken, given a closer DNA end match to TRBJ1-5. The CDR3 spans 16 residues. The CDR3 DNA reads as TGTGCCAGCGCTACAGGCCCAGTCCCTAGCACAGATACGCAGCATTTT. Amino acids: CASATGPVPSTDTQHF.

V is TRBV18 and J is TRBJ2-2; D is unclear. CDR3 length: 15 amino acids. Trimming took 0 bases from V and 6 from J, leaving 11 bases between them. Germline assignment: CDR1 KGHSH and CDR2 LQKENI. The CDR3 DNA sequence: TGTGCCAGCTCACCACCGGGTCAGTTTCCCGGGGAGCTGTTTTTT. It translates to CASSPPGQFPGELFF.

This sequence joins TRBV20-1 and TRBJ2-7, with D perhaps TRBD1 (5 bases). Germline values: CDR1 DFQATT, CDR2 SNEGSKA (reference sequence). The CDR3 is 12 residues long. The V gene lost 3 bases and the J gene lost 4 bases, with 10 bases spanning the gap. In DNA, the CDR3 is TGCAGTGCTAGGGGCGACAGTTACGAGCAGTACTTC. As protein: CSARGDSYEQYF.

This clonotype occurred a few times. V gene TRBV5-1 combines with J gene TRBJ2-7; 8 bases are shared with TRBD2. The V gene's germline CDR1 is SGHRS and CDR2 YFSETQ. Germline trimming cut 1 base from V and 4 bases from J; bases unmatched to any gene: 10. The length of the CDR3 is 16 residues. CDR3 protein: CASSLRPSGSGYEQYF. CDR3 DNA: TGCGCCAGCAGCTTGCGTCCCAGCGGGAGTGGGTACGAGCAGTACTTC.

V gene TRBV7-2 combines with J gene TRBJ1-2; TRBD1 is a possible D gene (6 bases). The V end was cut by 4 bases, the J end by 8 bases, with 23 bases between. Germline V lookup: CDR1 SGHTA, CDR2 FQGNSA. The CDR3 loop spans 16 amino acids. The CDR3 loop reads CASSSRGMDSGRGYTF. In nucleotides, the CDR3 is TGTGCCAGCAGCTCGAGGGGGATGGACAGCGGGAGGGGCTACACCTTC.

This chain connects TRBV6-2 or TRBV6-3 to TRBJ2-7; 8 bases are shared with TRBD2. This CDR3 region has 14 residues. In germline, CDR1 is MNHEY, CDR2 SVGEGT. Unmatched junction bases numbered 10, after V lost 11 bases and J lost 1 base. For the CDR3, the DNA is TGTGCCTCACACTGGAGCGGGAGATCCTACGAGCAGTACTTC. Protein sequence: CASHWSGRSYEQYF.

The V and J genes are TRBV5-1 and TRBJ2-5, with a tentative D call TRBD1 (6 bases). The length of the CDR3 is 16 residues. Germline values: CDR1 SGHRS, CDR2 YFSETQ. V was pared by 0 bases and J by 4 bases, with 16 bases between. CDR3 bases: TGCGCCAGCAGCTTGGCCGCAGGGGTCGTAAGAGAGACCCAGTACTTC. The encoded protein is CASSLAAGVVRETQYF.